The present entry profiles one T cell receptor beta chain with its context. Its target is not known. Primers for the PCR totalled 60 Vbeta and 13 Jbeta. Assay: immunoSEQ multiplex PCR; the TCRdb copy retains only in-frame clones and omits some. The table has 100,000 to 150,000 clones, around 83% seen once; the top ten hold roughly 1.2%. These data belong to a study of cytomegalovirus exposure and HLA in healthy donors. Findings and caveats of the study: What a later analysis reportedly showed was that an Asian-associated ancestry cluster had fewer N-insertions than the 666-donor mean.

This CDR3 is 14 amino acids long. Between the trimmed V and J ends, which lost 5 bases and 1 base, there was a span of 12 bases. Per the germline V gene, CDR1 is MNHEY and CDR2 is SMNVEV (reference sequence). V gene TRBV27 combines with J gene TRBJ2-7; a weak D match, TRBD1 (6 bases). The receptor comes from a girl aged 2 to 10 in good health and CMV-seronegative. The specimen sequenced was PBMCs. The CDR3 region is CASSPSTGSYEQYF. CDR3 DNA sequence: TGTGCCAGCAGTCCATCTACAGGGTCCTACGAGCAGTACTTC.